This T cell receptor beta chain was captured in a study of regulatory T cells in long-lasting Graves disease. Study outcomes and limitations: The TCR repertoire of persistent Graves' patients was less diverse than that of newly diagnosed ones.

Regarding time point: persistent/refractory GD, antithyroid drugs over 5 years with positive TRAb. With RNA extracted from PBMCs as input, the TCR library was made. Germline V CDR1 and CDR2: SGHTA, FQGNSA. The CDR3 covers 21 residues. V lost 6 bases and J lost 4, with 34 bases in between. As to this clonotype: The antigen is unknown.

Construction of the TCR beta libraries employed iRepertoire HTBI primers in conjunction with Arm-PCR of CDR3 regions. MiXCR was run by TCRdb on the multiplex PCR reads, yielding one entry per CDR3 protein. The table includes around 430,000 distinct CDR3 sequences, roughly 22% detected once. Here the sequenced sample was peripheral blood mononuclear cells (PBMCs), taken when the disease was refractory, from a patient treated with antithyroid drugs. The V call is TRBV7-2, the J call TRBJ2-1, with D possibly being TRBD1 or TRBD2 (5 bases each). The receptor was derived from a female donor with Graves disease. DNA of the CDR3: TGTGCCAGCAGTCTCGGGGCTGTAGGTGGATACCCCCGAAGAGGTTACAATGAGCAGTTCTTC. Its protein product is CASSLGAVGGYPRRGYNEQFF.